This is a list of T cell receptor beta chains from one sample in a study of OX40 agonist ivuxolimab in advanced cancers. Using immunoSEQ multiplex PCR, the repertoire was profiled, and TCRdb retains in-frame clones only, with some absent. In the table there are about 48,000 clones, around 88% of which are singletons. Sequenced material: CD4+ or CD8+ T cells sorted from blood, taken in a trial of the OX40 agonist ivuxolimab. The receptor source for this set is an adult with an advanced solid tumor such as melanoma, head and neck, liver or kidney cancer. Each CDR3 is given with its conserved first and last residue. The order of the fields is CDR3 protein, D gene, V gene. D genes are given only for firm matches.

CDR3aa: CASRDRGYTEAFF
d_gene: TRBD1
v_gene: TRBV19

CDR3aa: CASSHHRDGAYEQYF
d_gene: NA
v_gene: TRBV4-1

CDR3aa: CASSFGSYLNTEAFF
d_gene: NA
v_gene: TRBV27

CDR3aa: CASSPWGGTEQYF
d_gene: TRBD2
v_gene: TRBV19

CDR3aa: CASSVVPGVETQYF
d_gene: NA
v_gene: TRBV9

CDR3aa: CASSVEARGVTDTQYF
d_gene: NA
v_gene: TRBV9

CDR3aa: CASSQDQETGGLYEQYF
d_gene: TRBD1
v_gene: TRBV4-1

CDR3aa: CASSTGQGTGELFF
d_gene: TRBD1
v_gene: TRBV19

CDR3aa: CASSVNYGYTF
d_gene: NA
v_gene: TRBV5-8

CDR3aa: CASSVGDTSYHTEAFF
d_gene: NA
v_gene: TRBV9

CDR3aa: CASSQEPSGRALTYEQYF
d_gene: TRBD2
v_gene: TRBV4-1

CDR3aa: CASIEGGVAGYNEQFF
d_gene: TRBD2
v_gene: TRBV5-6